This T cell receptor beta chain is drawn from a study of identical twins. CDR3 size: 16 residues. V was trimmed by 7 bases and J by 0 bases, leaving 19 bases between them. Per germline, CDR1 SGHRS and CDR2 YFSETQ. TCRdb re-derived calls from the 5' RACE reads in MiXCR, one entry per CDR3 protein. The sample includes a few hundred thousand distinct CDR3 sequences, around a tenth of them seen just once. This clonotype was seen more than once but under ten times. In addition, the sample was reused for a study of yellow fever vaccine responses in identical twins.

The sequence came from a woman aged 18-29 years in good health. The chain carries TRBV5-1 and TRBJ1-1; D may be TRBD1 (5 bases). Sequenced sample: PBMCs. CDR3 sequence reads: CASGSGLGGLNTEAFF. CDR3 in DNA: TGCGCCAGCGGGTCAGGGCTCGGGGGTTTGAACACTGAAGCTTTCTTT.